These T cell receptor beta chains were read from a single sample in a study of regulatory T cells in long-lasting Graves disease. One entry per CDR3 protein results from TCRdb running MiXCR on the multiplex PCR reads. The sample has approximately 310,000 distinct CDR3 sequences, 15% to 20% seen once. Sample: peripheral blood mononuclear cells (PBMCs), taken at new diagnosis, from a patient treated with antithyroid drugs. These receptor sequences come from a female donor with Graves disease. Both conserved end residues are part of each CDR3. D genes are given only for firm matches. Size tells how often a clone was seen (once, few, many) or the class of an expanded clone, and some rows leave it out.

DNA	CDR3	V	D	J	size
TGTGCCAGCAGTCCCCTAGCGGGAGGGCCGAAGCTCGAGCAGTACTTC	CASSPLAGGPKLEQYF	TRBV12-3/TRBV12-4	TRBD2	TRBJ2-7	many
TGTGCCAGTGGTAGAACCGGGACAGGATCCTACGAGCAGTACTTC	CASGRTGTGSYEQYF	TRBV19	TRBD1	TRBJ2-7	NA
TGTGCCAGCAGCCAAGTTACAGGGAATGAGCAGTTCTTC	CASSQVTGNEQFF	TRBV3-1	NA	TRBJ2-1	many
TGTGCCAGCAGCTTAACAGGGCGACAGCGGGATGGCTACACCTTC	CASSLTGRQRDGYTF	TRBV7-3	NA	TRBJ1-2	many
TGCAGCGTTGGAGCGGGAGGAGACAAAAGGGAGCAGTACTTC	CSVGAGGDKREQYF	TRBV29-1	TRBD2	TRBJ2-7	NA
TGTGCCAGTAGTCGTCGGAGGGCCGCCTACAATGAGCAGTTCTTC	CASSRRRAAYNEQFF	TRBV19	NA	TRBJ2-1	NA
TGTGCCAGCAGCCAGATACAGGGGACCTATGGCTACACCTTC	CASSQIQGTYGYTF	TRBV14	TRBD1	TRBJ1-2	few
TGTGCCAGCACTAACCCCGAAGGCACTGAAGCTTTCTTT	CASTNPEGTEAFF	TRBV19	NA	TRBJ1-1	few
TGTGCCAGCAGCCCCGACGGTGTGGGAGCAGATACGCAGTATTTT	CASSPDGVGADTQYF	TRBV28	NA	TRBJ2-3	many
TGTGCCAGCAGACCTCGCGCGCGCGAAAGCACAGATACGCAGTATTTT	CASRPRARESTDTQYF	TRBV12-3/TRBV12-4	NA	TRBJ2-3	many
TGCGCCAGCAGCTTGCCACACCAACTCACAGATACGCAGTATTTT	CASSLPHQLTDTQYF	TRBV5-1	NA	TRBJ2-3	many
TGTGCCAGCAGTTCGTGGGAGGGGTACACTGAAGCTTTCTTT	CASSSWEGYTEAFF	TRBV27	NA	TRBJ1-1	many
TGCAGTGCTGGCCGGGATGGCGATGAGCAGTTCTTC	CSAGRDGDEQFF	TRBV20-1	NA	TRBJ2-1	many
TGTGCCAGCGGTAGCGGGAGAAATGAGCAGTTCTTC	CASGSGRNEQFF	TRBV13	TRBD2	TRBJ2-1	many
TGTGCCAGCAGTTCCAACTTGGAGACAACTAATGAAAAACTGTTTTTT	CASSSNLETTNEKLFF	TRBV28	NA	TRBJ1-4	many